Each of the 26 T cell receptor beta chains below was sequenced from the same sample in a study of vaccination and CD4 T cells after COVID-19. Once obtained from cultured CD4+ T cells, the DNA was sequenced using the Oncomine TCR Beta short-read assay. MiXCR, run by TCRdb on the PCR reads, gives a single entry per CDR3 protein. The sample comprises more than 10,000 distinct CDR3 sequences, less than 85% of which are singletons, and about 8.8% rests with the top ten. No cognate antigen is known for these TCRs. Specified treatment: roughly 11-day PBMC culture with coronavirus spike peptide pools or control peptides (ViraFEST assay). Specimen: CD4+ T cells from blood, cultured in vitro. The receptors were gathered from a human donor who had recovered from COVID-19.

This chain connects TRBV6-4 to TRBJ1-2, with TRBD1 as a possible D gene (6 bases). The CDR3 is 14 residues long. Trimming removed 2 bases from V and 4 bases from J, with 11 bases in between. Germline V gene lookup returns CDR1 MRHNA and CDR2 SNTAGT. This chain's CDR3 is CASSDGGGPYGYTF. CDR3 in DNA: TGTGCCAGCAGTGACGGCGGGGGGCCCTATGGCTACACCTTC.

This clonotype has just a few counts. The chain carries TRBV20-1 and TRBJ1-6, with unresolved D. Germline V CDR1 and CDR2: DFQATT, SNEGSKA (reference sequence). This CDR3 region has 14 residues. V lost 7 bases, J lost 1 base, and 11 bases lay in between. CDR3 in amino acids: CSVRLRSYNSPLHF. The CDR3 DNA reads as TGCAGTGTCAGGTTGAGGTCCTATAATTCACCCCTCCACTTT.

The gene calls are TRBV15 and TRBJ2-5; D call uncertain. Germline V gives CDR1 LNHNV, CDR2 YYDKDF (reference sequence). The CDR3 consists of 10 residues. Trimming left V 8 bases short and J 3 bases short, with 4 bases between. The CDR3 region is CATGKETQYF. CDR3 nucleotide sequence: TGTGCCACCGGGAAAGAGACCCAGTACTTC.

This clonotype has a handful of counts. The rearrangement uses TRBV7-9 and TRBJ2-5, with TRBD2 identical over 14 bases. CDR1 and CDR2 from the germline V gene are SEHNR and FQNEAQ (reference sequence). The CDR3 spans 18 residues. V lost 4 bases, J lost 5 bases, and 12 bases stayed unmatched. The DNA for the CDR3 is TGTGCCAGCAGCTCCGAATCCGGGACTAGCGGGAGTCAGGAGACCCAGTACTTC. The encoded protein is CASSSESGTSGSQETQYF.

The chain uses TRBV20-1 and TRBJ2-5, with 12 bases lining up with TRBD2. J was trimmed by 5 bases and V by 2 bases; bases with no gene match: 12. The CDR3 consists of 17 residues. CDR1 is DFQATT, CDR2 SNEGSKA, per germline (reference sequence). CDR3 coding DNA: TGCAGTGCTAGATCCACCCTAGCGGGAGGGCCGGGGGAGACCCAGTACTTC. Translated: CSARSTLAGGPGETQYF.

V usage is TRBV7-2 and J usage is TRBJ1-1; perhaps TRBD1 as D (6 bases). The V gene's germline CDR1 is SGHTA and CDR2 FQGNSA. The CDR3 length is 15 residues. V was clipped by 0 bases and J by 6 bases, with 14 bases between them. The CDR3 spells CASSLAWGRGAEAFF. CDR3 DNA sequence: TGTGCCAGCAGCTTAGCGTGGGGGCGCGGAGCTGAAGCTTTCTTT.

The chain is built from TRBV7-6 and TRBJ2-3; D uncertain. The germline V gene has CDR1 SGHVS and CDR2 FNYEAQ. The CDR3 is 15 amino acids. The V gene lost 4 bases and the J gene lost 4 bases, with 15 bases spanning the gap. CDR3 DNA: TGTGCCAGCAGCTCGCGACGAAATACTGCAGATACGCAGTATTTT. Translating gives CASSSRRNTADTQYF. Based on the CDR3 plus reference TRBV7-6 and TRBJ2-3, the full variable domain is GAGVSQSPRYKVTKRGQDVALRCDPISGHVSLYWYRQALGQGPEFLTYFNYEAQQDKSGLPNDRFSAERPEGSISTLTIQRTEQRDSAMYRCASSSRRNTADTQYFGPGTRLTVL.

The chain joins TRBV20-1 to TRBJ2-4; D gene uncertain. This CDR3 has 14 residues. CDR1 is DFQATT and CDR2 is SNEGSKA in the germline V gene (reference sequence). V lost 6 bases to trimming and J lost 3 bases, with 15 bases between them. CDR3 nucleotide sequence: TGCAGTGCCCCGCGTACCCTAGGCAAAAACATTCAGTACTTC. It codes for CSAPRTLGKNIQYF.

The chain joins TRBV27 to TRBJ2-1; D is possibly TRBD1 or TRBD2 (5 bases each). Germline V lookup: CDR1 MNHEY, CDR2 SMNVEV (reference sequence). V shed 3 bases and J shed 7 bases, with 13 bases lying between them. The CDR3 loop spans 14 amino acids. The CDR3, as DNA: TGTGCCAGCAGTTTTTGGGGGAGTTTGAATGAGCAGTTCTTC. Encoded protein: CASSFWGSLNEQFF.

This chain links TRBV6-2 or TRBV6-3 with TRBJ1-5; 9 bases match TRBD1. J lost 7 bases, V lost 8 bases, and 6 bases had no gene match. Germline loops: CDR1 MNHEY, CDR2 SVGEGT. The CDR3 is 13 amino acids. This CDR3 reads CASQTGGVQPQHF. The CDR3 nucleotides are TGTGCCAGCCAAACAGGGGGCGTCCAGCCCCAGCATTTT.

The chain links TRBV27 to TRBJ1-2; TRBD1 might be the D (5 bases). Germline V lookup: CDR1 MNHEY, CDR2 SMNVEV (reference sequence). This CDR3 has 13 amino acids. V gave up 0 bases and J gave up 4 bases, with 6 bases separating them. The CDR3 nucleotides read TGTGCCAGCAGTTTATCGCAGGGCTATGGCTACACCTTC. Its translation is CASSLSQGYGYTF.

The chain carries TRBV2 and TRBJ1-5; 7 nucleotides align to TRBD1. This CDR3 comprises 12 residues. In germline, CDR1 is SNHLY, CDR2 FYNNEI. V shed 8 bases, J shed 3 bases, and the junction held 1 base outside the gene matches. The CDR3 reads CASGQANQPQHF. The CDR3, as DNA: TGTGCCAGCGGACAGGCCAATCAGCCCCAGCATTTT.

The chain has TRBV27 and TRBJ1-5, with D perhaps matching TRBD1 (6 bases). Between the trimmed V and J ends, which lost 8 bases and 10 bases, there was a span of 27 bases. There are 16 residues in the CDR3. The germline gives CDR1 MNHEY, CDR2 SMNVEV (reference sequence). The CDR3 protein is CASWTRRGGRIFPQHF. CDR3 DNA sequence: TGTGCCAGCTGGACGAGGAGGGGGGGCCGGATTTTTCCCCAGCATTTT.

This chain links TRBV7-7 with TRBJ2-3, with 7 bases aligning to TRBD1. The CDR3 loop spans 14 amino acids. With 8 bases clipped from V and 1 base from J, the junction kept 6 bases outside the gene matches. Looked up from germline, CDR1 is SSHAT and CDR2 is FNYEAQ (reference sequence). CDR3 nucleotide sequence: TGTGCCAGCGCGACAGGGTCGGGCACAGATACGCAGTATTTT. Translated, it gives CASATGSGTDTQYF.

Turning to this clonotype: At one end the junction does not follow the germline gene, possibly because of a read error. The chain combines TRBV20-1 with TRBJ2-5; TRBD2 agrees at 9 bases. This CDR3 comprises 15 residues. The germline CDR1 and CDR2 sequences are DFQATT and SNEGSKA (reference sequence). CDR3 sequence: CSARESLAGRETQYF. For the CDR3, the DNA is TGCAGTGCTCGAGAGAGTCTAGCGGGGAGAGAGACCCAGTACTTC.

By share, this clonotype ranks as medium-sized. CDR3 nucleotide sequence: TGTGCCAGCAGCCACGCAGGGGGAGGCAAGGGTTCGGGCTACACCTTC. Amino acid sequence: CASSHAGGGKGSGYTF. The rearrangement joins TRBV7-9 to TRBJ1-2; TRBD1 matches at 7 bases. CDR1 and CDR2 from the germline V gene are SEHNR and FQNEAQ (reference sequence). J was trimmed by 8 bases and V by 5 bases; bases with no gene match: 17. CDR3 size: 16 residues. The entire variable domain, with the rest obtained from reference TRBV7-9 and TRBJ1-2, is as follows: DTGVSQNPRHKITKRGQNVTFRCDPISEHNRLYWYRQTLGQGPEFLTYFQNEAQLEKSRLLSDRFSAERPKGSFSTLEIQRTEQGDSAMYLCASSHAGGGKGSGYTFGSGTRLTVV.

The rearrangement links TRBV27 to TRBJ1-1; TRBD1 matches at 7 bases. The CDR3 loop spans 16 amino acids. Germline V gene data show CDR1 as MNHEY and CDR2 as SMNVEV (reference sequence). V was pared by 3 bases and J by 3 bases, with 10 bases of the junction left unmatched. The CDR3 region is CASSFTPGGSDTEAFF. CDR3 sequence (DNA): TGTGCCAGCAGTTTTACCCCAGGGGGATCGGACACTGAAGCTTTCTTT.

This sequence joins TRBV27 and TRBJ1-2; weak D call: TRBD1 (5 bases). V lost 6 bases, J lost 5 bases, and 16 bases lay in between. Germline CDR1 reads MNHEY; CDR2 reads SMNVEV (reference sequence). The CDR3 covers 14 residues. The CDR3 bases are TGTGCCAGCAGCCTAAGGGGCGTCGGGTATGGCTACACCTTC. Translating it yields CASSLRGVGYGYTF.

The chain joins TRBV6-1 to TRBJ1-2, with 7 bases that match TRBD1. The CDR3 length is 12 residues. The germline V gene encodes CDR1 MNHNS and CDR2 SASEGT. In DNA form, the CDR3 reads TGTGCTACCGGGACAGACAACTATGGCTACACCTTC. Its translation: CATGTDNYGYTF.

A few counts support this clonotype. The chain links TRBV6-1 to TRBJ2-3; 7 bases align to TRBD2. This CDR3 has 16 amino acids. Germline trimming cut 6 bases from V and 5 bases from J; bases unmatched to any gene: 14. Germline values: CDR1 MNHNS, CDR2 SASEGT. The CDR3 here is CASSPLPAGVQDTQYF. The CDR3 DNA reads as TGTGCCAGCAGCCCCCTTCCCGCGGGAGTTCAAGATACGCAGTATTTT.

The CDR3 loop reads CSASPGGKPQHF. CDR3 nucleotides: TGCAGTGCTAGTCCGGGGGGAAAGCCCCAGCATTTT. This rearrangement joins TRBV20-1 to TRBJ1-5, with D tentatively TRBD1 (5 bases). V lost 3 bases and J 8 bases, leaving 11 bases between the germline ends. This CDR3 has 12 residues. Germline CDR1 and CDR2: DFQATT and SNEGSKA (reference sequence).

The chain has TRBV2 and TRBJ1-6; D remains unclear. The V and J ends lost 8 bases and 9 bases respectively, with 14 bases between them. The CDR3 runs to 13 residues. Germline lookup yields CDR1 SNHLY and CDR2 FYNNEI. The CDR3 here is CASFIVNSSPLHF. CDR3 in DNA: TGTGCCAGCTTTATTGTGAATTCTTCACCCCTCCACTTT.

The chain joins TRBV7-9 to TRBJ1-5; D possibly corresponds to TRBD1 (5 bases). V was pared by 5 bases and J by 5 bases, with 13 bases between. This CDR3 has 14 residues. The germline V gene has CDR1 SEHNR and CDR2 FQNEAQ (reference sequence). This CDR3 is CASSRGRGDQPQHF. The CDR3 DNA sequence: TGTGCCAGCAGCCGGGGACGGGGAGATCAGCCCCAGCATTTT.

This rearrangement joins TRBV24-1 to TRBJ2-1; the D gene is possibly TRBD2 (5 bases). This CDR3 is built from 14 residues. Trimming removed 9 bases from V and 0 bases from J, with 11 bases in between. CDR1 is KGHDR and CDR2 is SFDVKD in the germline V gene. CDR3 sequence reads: CATPQLGSYNEQFF. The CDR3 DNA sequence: TGTGCCACCCCCCAACTAGGCTCCTACAATGAGCAGTTCTTC.

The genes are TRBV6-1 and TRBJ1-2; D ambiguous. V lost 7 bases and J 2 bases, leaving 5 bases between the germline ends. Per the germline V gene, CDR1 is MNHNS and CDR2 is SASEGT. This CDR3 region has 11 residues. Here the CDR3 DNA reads TGTGCCAGCAAACTCAACTATGGCTACACCTTC. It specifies CASKLNYGYTF.

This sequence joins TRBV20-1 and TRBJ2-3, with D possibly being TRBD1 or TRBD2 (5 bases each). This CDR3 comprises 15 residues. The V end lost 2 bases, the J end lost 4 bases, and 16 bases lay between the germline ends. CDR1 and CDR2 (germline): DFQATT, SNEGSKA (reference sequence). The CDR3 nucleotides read TGCAGTGCTAGATTTACTAGAGGGACCCCAGATACGCAGTATTTT. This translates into CSARFTRGTPDTQYF.